This TCR beta chain was captured by sequencing in a study of beta chain features in type 1 diabetes. Each of the CD4+ naive, central memory, regulatory and stem cell-like memory populations was sorted via CD45RO/CCR7/CD25/CD127/CD95/CD27. Sorted cells reached over 95% purity in every population. CDR1 and CDR2 (germline): MDHEN, SYDVKM. After removal of 8 bases from V and 3 bases from J, the junction contained 9 bases not matched to a gene. CDR3 size: 14 residues. Isolated RNA was reverse transcribed in full, so expressed TCRB transcripts were sequenced. Generated by immunoSEQ multiplex PCR, the TCRdb table keeps only in-frame clones and is missing some. The sample lists approximately 100,000 clones; roughly 40% were seen once. Details on this clone: Its target is unknown.

Regarding the study as a whole: TCRB CDR3 length was moderately but significantly reduced in all four CD4+ subsets of Type 1 diabetes patients. TCRB rearrangement may or may not be influenced by HLA type; here this remained unresolved.

The origin of this receptor is a woman aged 18 to 35 in good health. This sequence joins TRBV28 and TRBJ2-5; 7 bases fit TRBD1. The sample consisted of stem cell memory CD4+ T cells from blood. CDR3 region: CASSTWGTEETQYF. CDR3 nucleotide sequence: TGTGCCAGCTCGACCTGGGGGACAGAAGAGACCCAGTACTTC.